This T cell receptor beta chain was observed in a study of T-cell reconstitution after alpha-beta-depleted transplantation in children. Germline-derived CDR1 and CDR2 are MNHEY and SMNVEV (reference sequence). The CDR3 has 17 amino acids. Unmatched junction bases numbered 10, after V lost 3 bases and J lost 5 bases. Researchers prepared the TCRbeta library using unique molecular identifiers, the study reports. TCRdb re-called the PCR reads with MiXCR, one entry per CDR3 protein. The sample lists roughly 500,000 distinct CDR3 sequences, about 31% seen once, with 2% to 2.5% in the top ten. The source of this sequence is a human donor who donated a stem cell graft to a child with aplastic anemia. This specimen was PBMCs from the stem cell graft donor, taken from the stem cell graft. The chain has TRBV27 and TRBJ2-1; 10 positions agree with TRBD2. CDR3: CASSLPEREGNNNEQFF. The CDR3 nucleotides are TGTGCCAGCAGTTTGCCAGAGCGGGAGGGTAACAACAATGAGCAGTTCTTC.